This T cell receptor (beta chain) comes out of a study of blood T cell repertoires in COVID-19. Study at large: COVID-19 samples, acute and convalescent, were from the United States, Italy and Spain. The analysed material was cDNA or gDNA that came from T cells, B-cell-depleted T cells, or PBMCs.

This clone has a single count. In the study's own analysis: Researchers report that nucleated cell counts were estimated from reference gene primer amplification. Method: immunoSEQ multiplex PCR; TCRdb's copy keeps in-frame clones and lacks some. For V, J and clone size, that table is used; D and trimming come from the DNA. Among about 240,000 clones listed, approximately 85% were seen once. V gave up 3 bases and J gave up 4 bases, with 17 bases separating them. Germline assignment: CDR1 SGHNT and CDR2 YYREEE (reference sequence). This CDR3 is built from 15 residues. Sequencing used peripheral blood. The V and J genes are TRBV5-4 and TRBJ2-7, with a tentative D call TRBD2 (5 bases). The clonotype originates from a woman aged 55-69 years with active or convalescent COVID-19. CDR3 amino acids: CASSSEDSGGYEQYF. CDR3 DNA sequence: TGTGCCAGCAGCTCCGAAGATTCGGGCGGGTACGAGCAGTACTTC.